The 5 T cell receptor beta chains below were found in one sample sequenced in a study of PD-L1 blockade in urothelial cancer (dated by TCRdb to the late 2010s). Receptor amplification or capture employed the immunoSEQ multiplex PCR assay. The immuneACCESS repertoire file appears here via TCRdb, limited to in-frame rearrangements. These files lack a portion of the clones; in checked studies, under half of the deficit traces to unresolved V genes, and the cause of the others is not known. The sample table lists 25,000 to 30,000 clones, around nine tenths of them with a count of one. The ten most abundant clones make up 1.5% to 2% of the sample. Source: PBMCs, taken around atezolizumab (anti-PD-L1) treatment. The receptors come from a middle-aged man with urothelial cancer.

This clone has only one observation. The chain recombines TRBV7-8 with TRBJ1-2, with a tentative D call TRBD1 (5 bases). Per the germline V gene, CDR1 is SGHVS and CDR2 is FQNEAQ. The CDR3 length is 14 residues. V lost 0 bases and J lost 1, with 6 bases in between. Written as DNA, the CDR3 is TGTGCCAGCAGCTTAGCGACAGTTAACTATGGCTACACCTTC. Translating it yields CASSLATVNYGYTF.

This chain joins TRBV30 and TRBJ1-4, with D unresolved. V dropped 4 bases and J dropped 8 bases, with 5 bases sitting between them. This CDR3 has 10 amino acids. The germline V gene has CDR1 GTSNPN and CDR2 SVGIG (reference sequence). The CDR3 reads CAWKREKLFF. CDR3 in DNA: TGTGCCTGGAAGAGGGAAAAACTGTTTTTT.

The chain uses TRBV11-2 and TRBJ2-7, with a weak D call TRBD2 (6 bases). V was pared by 4 bases and J by 2 bases, with 15 bases between. CDR1 is SGHAT, CDR2 FQNNGV, per germline. The CDR3 contains 15 residues. The CDR3 DNA is TGTGCCAGCAGCTGGGAGGAGCGAACGGCCTACGAGCAGTACTTC. It yields the protein CASSWEERTAYEQYF.

This clone appeared a single time. This chain connects TRBV12-5 to TRBJ1-5; 7 positions agree with TRBD1. The V and J ends lost 1 base and 5 bases, in that order; junction bases with no gene match: 5. CDR1 is LGHNT and CDR2 is FRNRAP in the germline V gene. This CDR3 has 15 amino acids. The CDR3: CASGLEGGADQPQHF. In DNA form, the CDR3 reads TGTGCTAGTGGTTTGGAAGGGGGCGCGGATCAGCCCCAGCATTTT.

The V gene is TRBV2, the J gene TRBJ2-1, with 8 bases aligning to TRBD2. After removal of 8 bases from V and 10 bases from J, the junction contained 19 bases not matched to a gene. Germline values: CDR1 SNHLY, CDR2 FYNNEI. The CDR3 totals 16 residues. CDR3 loop: CASRTSPSTIEREQFF. The CDR3 DNA follows: TGTGCCAGCCGGACTAGCCCCTCTACAATAGAGAGGGAGCAGTTCTTC. Full variable domain (outside the CDR3, taken from reference TRBV2 and TRBJ2-1): EPEVTQTPSHQVTQMGQEVILRCVPISNHLYFYWYRQILGQKVEFLVSFYNNEISEKSEIFDDQFSVERPDGSNFTLKIRSTKLEDSAMYFCASRTSPSTIEREQFFGPGTRLTVL.